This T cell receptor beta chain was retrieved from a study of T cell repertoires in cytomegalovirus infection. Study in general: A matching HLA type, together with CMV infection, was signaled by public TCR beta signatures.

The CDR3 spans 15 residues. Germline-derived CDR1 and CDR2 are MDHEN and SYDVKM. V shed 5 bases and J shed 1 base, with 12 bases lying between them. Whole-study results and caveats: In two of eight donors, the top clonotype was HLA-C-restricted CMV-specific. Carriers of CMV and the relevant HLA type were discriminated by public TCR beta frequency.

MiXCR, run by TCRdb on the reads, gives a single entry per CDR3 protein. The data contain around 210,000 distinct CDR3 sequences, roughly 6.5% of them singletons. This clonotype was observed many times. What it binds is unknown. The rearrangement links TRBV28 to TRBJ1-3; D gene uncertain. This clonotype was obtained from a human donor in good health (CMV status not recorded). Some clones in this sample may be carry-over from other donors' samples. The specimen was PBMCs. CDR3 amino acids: CASSPPPGSGNTIYF. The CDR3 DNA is TGTGCCAGCAGTCCACCCCCGGGTTCTGGAAACACCATATATTTT. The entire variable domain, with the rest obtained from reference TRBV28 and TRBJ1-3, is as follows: DVKVTQSSRYLVKRTGEKVFLECVQDMDHENMFWYRQDPGLGLRLIYFSYDVKMKEKGDIPEGYSVSREKKERFSLILESASTNQTSMYLCASSPPPGSGNTIYFGEGSWLTVV.